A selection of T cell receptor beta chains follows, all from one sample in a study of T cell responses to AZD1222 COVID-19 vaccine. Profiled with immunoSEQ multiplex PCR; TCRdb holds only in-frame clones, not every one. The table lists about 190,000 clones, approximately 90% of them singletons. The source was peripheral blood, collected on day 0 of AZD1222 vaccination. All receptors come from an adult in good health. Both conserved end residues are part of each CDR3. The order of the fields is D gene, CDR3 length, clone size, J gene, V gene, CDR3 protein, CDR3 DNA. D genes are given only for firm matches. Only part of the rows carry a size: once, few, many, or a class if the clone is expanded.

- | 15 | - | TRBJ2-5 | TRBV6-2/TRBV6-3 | CASSYLGSLQETQYF | TGTGCCAGCAGTTACTTGGGGAGTTTGCAAGAGACCCAGTACTTC
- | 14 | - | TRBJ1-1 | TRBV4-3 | CASSQEGQVPEAFF | TGCGCCAGCAGCCAAGAGGGGCAGGTTCCTGAAGCTTTCTTT
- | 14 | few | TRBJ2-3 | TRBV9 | CASSKRGSTDTQYF | TGTGCCAGCAGCAAGCGCGGATCCACAGATACGCAGTATTTT
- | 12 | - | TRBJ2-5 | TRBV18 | CASSPLGETQYF | TGTGCCAGCTCCCCCTTGGGAGAGACCCAGTACTTC
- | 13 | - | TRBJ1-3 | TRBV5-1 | CASAGESGNTIYF | TGCGCCAGCGCAGGCGAATCTGGAAACACCATATATTTT
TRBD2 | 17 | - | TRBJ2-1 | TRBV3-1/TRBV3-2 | CASSQERLAGEGNEQFF | TGTGCCAGCAGCCAAGAGCGGCTAGCGGGGGAGGGCAATGAGCAGTTCTTC
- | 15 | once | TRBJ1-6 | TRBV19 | CASSISGSRNSPLHF | TGTGCCAGTAGTATCTCGGGCTCGCGTAATTCACCCCTCCACTTT
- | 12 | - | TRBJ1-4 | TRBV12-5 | CASGLFREKLFF | TGTGCTAGTGGTTTGTTTCGTGAAAAACTGTTTTTT
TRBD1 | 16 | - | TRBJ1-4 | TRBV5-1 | CASSDVSGTGNEKLFF | TGCGCCAGCAGCGATGTCTCCGGGACAGGGAATGAAAAACTGTTTTTT
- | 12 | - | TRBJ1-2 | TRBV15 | CATTSTGLGYTF | TGTGCCACCACCTCGACGGGGCTTGGCTACACCTTC
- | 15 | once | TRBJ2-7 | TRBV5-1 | CASSLAGGQAYEQYF | TGCGCCAGCAGCTTGGCCGGCGGACAAGCCTACGAGCAGTACTTC
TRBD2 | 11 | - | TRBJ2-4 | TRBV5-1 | CASQGGSFQYF | TGCGCCAGTCAGGGCGGGAGCTTTCAGTACTTC
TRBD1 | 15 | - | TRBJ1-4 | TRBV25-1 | CASSDPGDSNEKLFF | TGTGCCAGCAGTGACCCCGGGGACAGTAATGAAAAACTGTTTTTT
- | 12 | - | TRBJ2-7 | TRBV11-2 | CASSSTGYEQYF | TGTGCCAGCAGCTCCACAGGGTACGAGCAGTACTTC
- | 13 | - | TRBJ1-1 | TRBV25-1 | CASAMTENTEAFF | TGTGCCAGCGCAATGACAGAGAACACTGAAGCTTTCTTT
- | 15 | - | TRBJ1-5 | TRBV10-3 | CAISESGRGGQPQHF | TGTGCCATCAGTGAGTCGGGCAGGGGAGGCCAGCCCCAGCATTTT
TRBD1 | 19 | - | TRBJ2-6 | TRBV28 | CASRLLTGQTGSGANVLTF | TGTGCCAGCAGACTACTAACGGGACAGACCGGCTCTGGGGCCAACGTCCTGACTTTC
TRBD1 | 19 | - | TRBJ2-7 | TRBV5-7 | CASSLVNGCRTGGTYEQYF | TGTGCCAGCAGCTTGGTAAACGGATGTAGGACAGGGGGCACCTACGAGCAGTACTTC
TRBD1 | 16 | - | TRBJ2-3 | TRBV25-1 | CASQPLRGQGKDTQYF | TGTGCCAGCCAACCCCTTCGGGGACAGGGCAAAGATACGCAGTATTTT
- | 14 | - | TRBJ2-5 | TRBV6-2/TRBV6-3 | CASSYAIRQETQYF | TGTGCCAGCAGTTATGCCATCCGGCAAGAGACCCAGTACTTC
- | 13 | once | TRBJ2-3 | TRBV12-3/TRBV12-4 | CASSLGRADTQYF | TGTGCCAGCAGTTTAGGGAGAGCCGATACGCAGTATTTT
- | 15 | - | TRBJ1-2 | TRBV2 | CASTSFHRDNYGYTF | TGTGCCAGCACCTCCTTCCACAGGGATAACTATGGCTACACCTTC
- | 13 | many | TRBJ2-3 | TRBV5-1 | CASSSVGLDTQYF | TGCGCCAGCAGCTCAGTAGGTTTAGATACGCAGTATTTT
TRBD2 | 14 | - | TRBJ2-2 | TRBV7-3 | CASSPSGNTGELFF | TGTGCCAGCAGCCCTAGCGGGAACACCGGGGAGCTGTTTTTT
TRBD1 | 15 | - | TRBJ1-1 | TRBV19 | CASRWTGVVSTEAFF | TGTGCCAGTAGGTGGACAGGGGTGGTTTCCACTGAAGCTTTCTTT
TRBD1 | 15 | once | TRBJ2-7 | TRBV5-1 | CASSLEARGLYEQYF | TGCGCCAGCAGCTTGGAGGCCAGGGGGCTTTACGAGCAGTACTTC
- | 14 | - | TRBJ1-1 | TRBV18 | CASSPAALNTEAFF | TGTGCCAGCTCACCAGCCGCCCTGAACACTGAAGCTTTCTTT
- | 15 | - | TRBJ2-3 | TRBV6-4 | CASAKDGGGTDTQYF | TGTGCCAGCGCCAAGGACGGGGGAGGCACAGATACGCAGTATTTT
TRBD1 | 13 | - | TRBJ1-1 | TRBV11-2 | CASSKDRGTEAFF | TGTGCCAGCAGCAAGGACAGGGGGACTGAAGCTTTCTTT
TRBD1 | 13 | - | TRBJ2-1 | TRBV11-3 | CASSETGIHEQFF | TGTGCCAGCAGCGAGACAGGGATCCATGAGCAGTTCTTC
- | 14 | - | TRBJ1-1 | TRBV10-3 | CAISEAGVDTEAFF | TGTGCCATCAGCGAAGCAGGGGTTGACACTGAAGCTTTCTTT
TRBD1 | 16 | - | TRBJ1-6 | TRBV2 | CASRLAGDSYNSPLHF | TGTGCCAGCAGGCTAGCCGGGGACAGTTATAATTCACCCCTCCACTTT
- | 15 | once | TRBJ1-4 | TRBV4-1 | CASSQERAGSEKLFF | TGCGCCAGCAGCCAAGAACGGGCCGGGTCGGAAAAACTGTTTTTT
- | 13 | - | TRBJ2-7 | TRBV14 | CASSLSQGREQYF | TGTGCCAGCAGCCTTAGCCAGGGTCGCGAGCAGTACTTC
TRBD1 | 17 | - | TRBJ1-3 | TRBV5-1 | CASRNWQGANSGNTIYF | TGCGCCAGCAGGAATTGGCAGGGGGCGAACTCTGGAAACACCATATATTTT
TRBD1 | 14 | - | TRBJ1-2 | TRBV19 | CASSIMTGASGYTF | TGTGCCAGTAGTATCATGACAGGGGCCAGTGGCTACACCTTC
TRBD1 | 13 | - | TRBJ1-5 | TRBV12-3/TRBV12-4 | CASRNGQGRPQHF | TGTGCCAGCAGAAACGGACAGGGGAGGCCCCAGCATTTT
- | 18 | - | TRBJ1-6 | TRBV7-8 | CASSVTLAVSSYNSPLHF | TGTGCCAGCAGCGTTACCTTAGCAGTGAGCTCCTATAATTCACCCCTCCACTTT
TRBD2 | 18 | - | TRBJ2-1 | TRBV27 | CASRAFSGGAGAYNEQFF | TGTGCCAGCAGGGCCTTTAGCGGGGGGGCCGGGGCCTACAATGAGCAGTTCTTC
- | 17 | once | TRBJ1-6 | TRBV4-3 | CASSQTPGTDYNSPLHF | TGCGCCAGCAGCCAGACCCCCGGGACGGATTATAATTCACCCCTCCACTTT
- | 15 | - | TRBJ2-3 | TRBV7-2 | CASSPLASRADTQYF | TGTGCCAGCAGCCCCCTTGCCTCTCGCGCAGATACGCAGTATTTT
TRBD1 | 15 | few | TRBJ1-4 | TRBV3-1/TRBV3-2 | CASSPTGTGFSPLFF | TGTGCCAGCAGCCCAACCGGGACAGGGTTTTCTCCACTGTTTTTT
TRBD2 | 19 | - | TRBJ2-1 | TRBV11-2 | CASSLDMWLAGGTNNEQFF | TGTGCCAGCAGCTTAGATATGTGGCTAGCGGGGGGGACGAACAATGAGCAGTTCTTC
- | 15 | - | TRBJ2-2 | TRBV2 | CARGVGARNTGELFF | TGTGCCAGGGGGGTCGGGGCCCGGAACACCGGGGAGCTGTTTTTT
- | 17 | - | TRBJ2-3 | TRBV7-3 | CASSSGGGITSTDTQYF | TGTGCCAGCAGCTCGGGTGGGGGCATAACTAGCACAGATACGCAGTATTTT
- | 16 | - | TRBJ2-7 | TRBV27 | CASSLVGEELGYEQYF | TGTGCCAGCAGTTTAGTAGGGGAGGAATTGGGCTACGAGCAGTACTTC
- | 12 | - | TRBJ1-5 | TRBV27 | CASSGSNQPQHF | TGTGCCAGCAGCGGCTCGAATCAGCCCCAGCATTTT
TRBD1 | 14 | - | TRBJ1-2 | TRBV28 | CASSFPGTGYGYTF | TGTGCCAGCAGTTTCCCCGGGACAGGCTATGGCTACACCTTC
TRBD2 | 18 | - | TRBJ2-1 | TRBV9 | CASSPFMSSGGRSDEQFF | TGTGCCAGCAGCCCCTTTATGTCTAGCGGGGGTCGAAGCGATGAGCAGTTCTTC
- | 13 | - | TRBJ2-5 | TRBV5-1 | CASSPGVQETQYF | TGCGCCAGCAGCCCAGGGGTCCAAGAGACCCAGTACTTC
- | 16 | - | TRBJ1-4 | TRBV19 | CASSLGTLPAGEKLFF | TGTGCCAGTAGTCTCGGGACGCTACCAGCAGGGGAAAAACTGTTTTTT
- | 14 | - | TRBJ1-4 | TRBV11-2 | CASSPGQFTEKLFF | TGTGCCAGCAGCCCCGGGCAGTTTACCGAAAAACTGTTTTTT
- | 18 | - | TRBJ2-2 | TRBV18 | CASSPKVKQSANTGELFF | TGTGCCAGCTCACCAAAGGTGAAGCAAAGCGCGAACACCGGGGAGCTGTTTTTT
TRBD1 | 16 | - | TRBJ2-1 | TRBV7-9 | CASSLAKDRGDNEQFF | TGTGCCAGCAGCTTAGCTAAGGACAGGGGTGACAATGAGCAGTTCTTC